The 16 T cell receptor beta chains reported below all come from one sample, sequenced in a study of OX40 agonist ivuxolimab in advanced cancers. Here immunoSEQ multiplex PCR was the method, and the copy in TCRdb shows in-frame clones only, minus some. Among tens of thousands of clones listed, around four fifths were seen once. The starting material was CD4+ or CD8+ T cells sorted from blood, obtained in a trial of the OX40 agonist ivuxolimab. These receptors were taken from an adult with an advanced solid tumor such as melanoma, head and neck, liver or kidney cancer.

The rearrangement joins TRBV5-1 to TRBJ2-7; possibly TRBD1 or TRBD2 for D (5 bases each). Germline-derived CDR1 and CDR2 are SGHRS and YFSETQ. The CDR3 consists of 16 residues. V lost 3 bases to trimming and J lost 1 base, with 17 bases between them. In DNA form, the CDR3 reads TGCGCCAGCAGCTGGGGGATAGCGAGTCAATCCTACGAGCAGTACTTC. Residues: CASSWGIASQSYEQYF.

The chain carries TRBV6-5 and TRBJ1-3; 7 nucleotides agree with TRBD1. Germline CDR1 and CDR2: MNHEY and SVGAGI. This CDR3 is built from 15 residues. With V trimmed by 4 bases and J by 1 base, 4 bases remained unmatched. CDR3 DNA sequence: TGTGCCAGCAGTTTTCACAGGGGTTCTGGAAACACCATATATTTT. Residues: CASSFHRGSGNTIYF.

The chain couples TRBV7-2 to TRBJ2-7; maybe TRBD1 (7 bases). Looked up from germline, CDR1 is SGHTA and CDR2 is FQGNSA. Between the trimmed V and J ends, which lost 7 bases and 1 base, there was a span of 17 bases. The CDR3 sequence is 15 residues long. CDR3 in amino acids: CASKVGPGGSYEQYF. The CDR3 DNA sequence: TGTGCCAGCAAGGTGGGGCCAGGGGGGTCCTACGAGCAGTACTTC.

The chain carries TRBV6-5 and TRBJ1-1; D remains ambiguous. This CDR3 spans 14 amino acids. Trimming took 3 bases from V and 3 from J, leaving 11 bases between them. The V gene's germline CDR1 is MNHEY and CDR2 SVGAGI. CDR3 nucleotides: TGTGCCAGCAGTTATTTCGGGGTAGACACTGAAGCTTTCTTT. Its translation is CASSYFGVDTEAFF.

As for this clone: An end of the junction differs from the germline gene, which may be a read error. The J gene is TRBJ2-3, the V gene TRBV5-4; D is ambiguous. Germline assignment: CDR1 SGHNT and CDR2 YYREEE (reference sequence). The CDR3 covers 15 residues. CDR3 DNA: TGTGCCACCAGCAATGGATATGCCCCCACAGATACGCAGTATTTT. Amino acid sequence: CATSNGYAPTDTQYF.

CDR3 in DNA: TGCGCCAGCAGCCCCACGATCCCCTACGAGCAGTACTTC. Its protein product is CASSPTIPYEQYF. The V call is TRBV4-1, the J call TRBJ2-7; D is unclear. CDR3 length: 13 amino acids. CDR1 is MGHRA and CDR2 is YSYEKL in the germline V gene. V was cut by 4 bases and J by 2 bases, with 9 bases left in between.

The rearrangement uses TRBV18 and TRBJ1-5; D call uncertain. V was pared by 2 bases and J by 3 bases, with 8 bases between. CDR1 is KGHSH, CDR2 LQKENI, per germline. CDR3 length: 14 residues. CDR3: CASSPRGHNQPQHF. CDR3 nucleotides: TGTGCCAGCTCACCAAGAGGTCACAATCAGCCCCAGCATTTT.

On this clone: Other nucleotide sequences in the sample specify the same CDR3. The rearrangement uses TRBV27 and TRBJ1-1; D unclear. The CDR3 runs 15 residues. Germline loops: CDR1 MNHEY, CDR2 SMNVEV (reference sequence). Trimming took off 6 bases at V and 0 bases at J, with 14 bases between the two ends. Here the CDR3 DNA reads TGTGCCAGCAGCCCCTTTAGAGCCATGAACACTGAAGCTTTCTTT. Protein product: CASSPFRAMNTEAFF.

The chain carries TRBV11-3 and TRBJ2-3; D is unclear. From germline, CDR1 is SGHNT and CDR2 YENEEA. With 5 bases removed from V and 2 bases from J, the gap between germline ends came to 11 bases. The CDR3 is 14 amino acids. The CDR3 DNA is TGTGCCAGCAGCCAGACTCCCTACACAGATACGCAGTATTTT. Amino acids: CASSQTPYTDTQYF.

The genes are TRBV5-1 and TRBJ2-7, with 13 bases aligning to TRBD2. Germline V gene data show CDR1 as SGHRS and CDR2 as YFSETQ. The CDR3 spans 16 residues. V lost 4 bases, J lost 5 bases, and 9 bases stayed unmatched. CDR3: CASSLTRTSGSNEQYF. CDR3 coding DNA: TGCGCCAGCAGCCTCACCCGGACTAGCGGGAGCAACGAGCAGTACTTC.

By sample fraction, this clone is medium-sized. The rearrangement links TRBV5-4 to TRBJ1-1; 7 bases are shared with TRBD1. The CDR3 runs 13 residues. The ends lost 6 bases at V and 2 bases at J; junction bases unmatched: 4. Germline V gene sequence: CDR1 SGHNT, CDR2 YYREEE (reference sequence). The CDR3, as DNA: TGTGCCAGCAAACGACAGGGAAACACTGAAGCTTTCTTT. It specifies CASKRQGNTEAFF.

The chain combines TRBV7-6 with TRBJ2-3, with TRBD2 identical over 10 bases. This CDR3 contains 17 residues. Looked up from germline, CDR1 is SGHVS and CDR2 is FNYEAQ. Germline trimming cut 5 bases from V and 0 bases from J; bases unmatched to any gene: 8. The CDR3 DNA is TGTGCCAGCAGCCCCAGGCGGACTAGCGGTAGCACAGATACGCAGTATTTT. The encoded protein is CASSPRRTSGSTDTQYF.

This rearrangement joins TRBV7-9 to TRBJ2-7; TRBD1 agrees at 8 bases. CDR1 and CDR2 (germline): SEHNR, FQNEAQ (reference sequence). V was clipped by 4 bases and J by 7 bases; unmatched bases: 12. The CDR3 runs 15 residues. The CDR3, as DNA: TGTGCCAGCAGCTGGAATGGACAGGGTTCAGTAGAGCAGTACTTC. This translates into CASSWNGQGSVEQYF.

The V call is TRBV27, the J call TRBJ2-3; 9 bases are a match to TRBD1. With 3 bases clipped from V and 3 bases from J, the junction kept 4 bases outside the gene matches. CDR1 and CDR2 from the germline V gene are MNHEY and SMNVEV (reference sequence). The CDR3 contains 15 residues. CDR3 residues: CASSLADRGTDTQYF. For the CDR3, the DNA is TGTGCCAGCAGTTTGGCGGACAGGGGTACAGATACGCAGTATTTT.

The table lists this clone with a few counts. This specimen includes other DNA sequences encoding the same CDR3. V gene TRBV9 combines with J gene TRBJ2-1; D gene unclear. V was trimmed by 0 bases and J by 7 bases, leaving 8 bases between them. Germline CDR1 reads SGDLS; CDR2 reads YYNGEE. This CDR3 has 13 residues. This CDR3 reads CASSVAYRNEQFF. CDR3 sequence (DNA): TGTGCCAGCAGCGTAGCTTATAGGAATGAGCAGTTCTTC.

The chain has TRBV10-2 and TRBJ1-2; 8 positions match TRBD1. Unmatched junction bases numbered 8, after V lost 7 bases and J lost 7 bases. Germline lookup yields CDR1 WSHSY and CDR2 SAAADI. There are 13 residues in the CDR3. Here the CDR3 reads CASTTTGEAGYTF. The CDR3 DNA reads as TGCGCCAGCACTACGACAGGGGAGGCTGGCTACACCTTC.